Given below is one TCR beta chain in context. Its antigen remains unidentified. This record belongs to a study of vaccination effects on CD4 cells after COVID-19. CD4+ T cells were isolated after nine to ten days of culture. Neither prior SARS-CoV-2 infection nor positive nucleocapsid antibodies were present in the vaccine recipients. Germline V lookup: CDR1 SGHTA, CDR2 FQGTGA. V lost 2 bases, J lost 6 bases, and 7 bases lay in between. This CDR3 is built from 13 residues. Here immunoSEQ multiplex PCR was the method, and the copy in TCRdb shows in-frame clones only, minus some. In the table there are over 65,000 clones, approximately 77% of which are singletons.

The clonotype comes from a human donor who received a COVID-19 vaccine. Sequences were derived from CD4+ T cells from PBMCs cultured without peptide, sampled before COVID-19 vaccination. The chain employs TRBV7-3 and TRBJ2-2; either TRBD1 or TRBD2 may supply D (5 bases each). The CDR3 sequence is CASSLRDAGELFF. CDR3 DNA: TGTGCCAGCAGCTTACGGGACGCCGGGGAGCTGTTTTTT.